This entry describes one T cell receptor beta chain. Germline loops: CDR1 MNHEY, CDR2 SVGAGI. V dropped 0 bases and J dropped 4 bases, with 10 bases sitting between them. CDR3 length: 15 residues. The use of a sample-barcoded 5' primer and a J-beta primer mix characterized a second PCR of roughly 6 to 12 cycles. The template-switch adaptor was a 5' adaptor with 12 random nucleotides. It tagged each cDNA molecule. MiXCR, run by TCRdb on the 5' RACE reads, gives a single entry per CDR3 protein. The repertoire includes approximately 800,000 distinct CDR3 sequences, about 25% of them detected once, and under 4.5% sits in the top ten. The data originate from a study of blood T cells in healthy people across ages. These data also featured in a second study, about T cells of mothers and their children.

This TCR came from a boy between 10 and 17 years old in good health. Sequencing used blood. This rearrangement joins TRBV6-5 to TRBJ2-4; the D is unclear. In DNA form, the CDR3 reads TGTGCCAGCAGTTACTCGATACAGAGTAAAAACATTCAGTACTTC. This sequence encodes CASSYSIQSKNIQYF.